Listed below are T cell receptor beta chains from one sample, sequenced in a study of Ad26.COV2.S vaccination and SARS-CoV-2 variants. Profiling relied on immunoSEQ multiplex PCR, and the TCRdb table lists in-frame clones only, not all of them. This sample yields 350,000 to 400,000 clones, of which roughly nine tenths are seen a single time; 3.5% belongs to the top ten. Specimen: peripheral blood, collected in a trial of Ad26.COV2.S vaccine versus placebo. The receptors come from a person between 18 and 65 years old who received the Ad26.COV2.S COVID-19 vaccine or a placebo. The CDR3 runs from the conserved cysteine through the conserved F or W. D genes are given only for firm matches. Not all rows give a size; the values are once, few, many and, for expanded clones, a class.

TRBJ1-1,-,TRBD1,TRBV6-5,CASRQGTGGTEAFF,TGTGCCAGCAGACAGGGGACGGGAGGGACTGAAGCTTTCTTT
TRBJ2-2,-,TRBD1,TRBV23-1,CASNASGQESNTGELFF,TGCGCCAGCAATGCGTCGGGACAGGAGTCGAACACCGGGGAGCTGTTTTTT
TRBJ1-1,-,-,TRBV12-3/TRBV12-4,CASSNTGSGEAFF,TGTGCCAGCAGTAATACAGGGTCCGGGGAAGCTTTCTTT
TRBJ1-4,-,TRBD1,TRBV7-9,CASSLAGTATNEKLFF,TGTGCCAGCAGCTTAGCCGGGACAGCAACTAATGAAAAACTGTTTTTT
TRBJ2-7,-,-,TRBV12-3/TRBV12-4,CASSRPPDAEQYF,TGTGCCAGCAGTCGTCCTCCGGACGCCGAGCAGTACTTC
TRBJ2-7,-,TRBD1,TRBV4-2,CASSQGQGEVYEQYF,TGTGCCAGCAGCCAAGGACAGGGGGAGGTCTACGAGCAGTACTTC
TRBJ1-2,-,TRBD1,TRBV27,CASSFSGQGYGYTF,TGTGCCAGCAGTTTTTCTGGACAGGGTTACGGCTACACCTTC
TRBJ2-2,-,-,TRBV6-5,CASRPRDLNTGELFF,TGTGCCAGCAGGCCGAGGGACTTGAACACCGGGGAGCTGTTTTTT
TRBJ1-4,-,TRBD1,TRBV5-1,CASSLGTGRDEKLFF,TGCGCCAGCAGCTTGGGGACAGGGAGGGATGAAAAACTGTTTTTT
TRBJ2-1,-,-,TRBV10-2,CASRATSQGLLLSSYNEQFF,TGCGCCAGCAGAGCGACCTCCCAGGGGCTTCTACTTAGCTCCTACAATGAGCAGTTCTTC
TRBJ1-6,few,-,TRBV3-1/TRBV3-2,CASSQGSKNSPLHF,TGTGCCAGCAGCCAAGGTTCCAAAAATTCACCCCTCCACTTT
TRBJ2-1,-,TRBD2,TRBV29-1,CSAGLAGLGEQFF,TGCAGCGCCGGACTAGCGGGGTTAGGTGAGCAGTTCTTC
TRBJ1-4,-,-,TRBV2,CASSEGLRTTNEKLFF,TGTGCCAGCAGTGAAGGGTTACGAACCACTAATGAAAAACTGTTTTTT
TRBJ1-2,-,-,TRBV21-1,CASSKRNDGYTF,TGTGCCAGCAGCAAAAGAAATGACGGCTACACCTTC
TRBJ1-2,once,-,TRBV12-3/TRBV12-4,CASSLGTSYGYTF,TGTGCCAGCAGTTTAGGGACGAGCTATGGCTACACCTTC
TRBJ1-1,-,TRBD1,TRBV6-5,CASRIQGMNTEAFF,TGTGCCAGTCGTATACAGGGGATGAACACTGAAGCTTTCTTT
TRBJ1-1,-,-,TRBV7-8,CASSQGQNTEAFF,TGTGCCAGCAGCCAAGGACAGAACACTGAAGCTTTCTTT
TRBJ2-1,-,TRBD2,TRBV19,CASRGSGVYNEQFF,TGTGCCAGTCGTGGTAGCGGGGTCTACAATGAGCAGTTCTTC
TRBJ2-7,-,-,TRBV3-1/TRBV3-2,CASSQETRGPTYEQYF,TGTGCCAGCAGCCAAGAAACACGGGGGCCCACCTACGAGCAGTACTTC
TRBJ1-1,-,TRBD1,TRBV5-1,CASSTGGTGRYTEAFF,TGCGCCAGCAGCACCGGGGGGACAGGGAGGTACACTGAAGCTTTCTTT
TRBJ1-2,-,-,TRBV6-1,CASSERKGFDYGYTF,TGTGCCAGCAGTGAAAGGAAGGGTTTCGACTATGGCTACACCTTC
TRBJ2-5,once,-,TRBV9,CASSVGPEETQYF,TGTGCCAGCAGCGTAGGCCCCGAAGAGACCCAGTACTTC
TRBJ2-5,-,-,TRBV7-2,CASSLGERQTQYF,TGTGCCAGCAGCTTAGGGGAAAGGCAGACCCAGTACTTC
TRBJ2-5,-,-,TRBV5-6,CASSSLGETQYF,TGTGCCAGCAGCTCTCTAGGGGAGACCCAGTACTTC
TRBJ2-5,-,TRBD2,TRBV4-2,CASSQGESGVETQYF,TGTGCCAGCAGCCAAGGGGAGAGCGGGGTTGAGACCCAGTACTTC
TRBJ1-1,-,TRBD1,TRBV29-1,CSVDRVNTEAFF,TGCAGCGTGGACAGGGTAAACACTGAAGCTTTCTTT
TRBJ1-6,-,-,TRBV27,CASSLSWGGISYNSPLHF,TGTGCCAGCAGTTTATCCTGGGGGGGGATCTCCTATAATTCACCCCTCCACTTT
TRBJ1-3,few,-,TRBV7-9,CASSPPYSGNTIYF,TGTGCCAGCAGCCCGCCGTACTCTGGAAACACCATATATTTT
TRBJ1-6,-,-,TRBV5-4,CASSLGLTSSSYNSPLHF,TGTGCCAGCAGCTTGGGCCTTACTTCGAGCTCCTATAATTCACCCCTCCACTTT
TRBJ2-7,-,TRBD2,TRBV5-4,CASSKGLAEGPEQYF,TGTGCCAGCAGCAAAGGACTAGCGGAGGGACCCGAGCAGTACTTC
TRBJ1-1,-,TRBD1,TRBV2,CASSETGYEAFF,TGTGCCAGCAGCGAGACAGGGTATGAAGCTTTCTTT
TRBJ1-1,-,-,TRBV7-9,CASSFPGLSPEAFF,TGTGCCAGCAGCTTCCCAGGACTAAGCCCTGAAGCTTTCTTT
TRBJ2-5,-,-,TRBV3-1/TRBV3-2,CASSPQSTGIEQETQYF,TGTGCCAGCAGCCCCCAATCGACAGGAATAGAGCAAGAGACCCAGTACTTC
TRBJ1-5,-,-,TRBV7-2,CASSPRRGGGQPQHF,TGTGCCAGCAGCCCTCGAAGGGGGGGCGGTCAGCCCCAGCATTTT
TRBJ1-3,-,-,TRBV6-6,CASSYEAGNTIYF,TGTGCCAGCAGTTACGAAGCTGGAAACACCATATATTTT
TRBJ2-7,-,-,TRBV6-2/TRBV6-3,CASSYKGGAAYEQYF,TGTGCCAGCAGTTACAAGGGCGGGGCGGCCTACGAGCAGTACTTC
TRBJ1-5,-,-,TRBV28,CASSFTGSNQPQHF,TGTGCCAGCAGTTTTACCGGTAGCAATCAGCCCCAGCATTTT
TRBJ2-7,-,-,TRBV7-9,CALMGGSHYEQYF,TGTGCCCTCATGGGCGGCTCACACTACGAGCAGTACTTC
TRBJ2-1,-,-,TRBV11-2,CASSYLAGTMDEQFF,TGTGCCAGCAGCTATCTTGCTGGTACGATGGATGAGCAGTTCTTC
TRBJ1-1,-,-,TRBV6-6,CASTLLLGAMNTEAFF,TGTGCCAGCACCCTATTACTGGGGGCGATGAACACTGAAGCTTTCTTT
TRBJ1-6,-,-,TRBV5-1,CASRSGSSYNSPLHF,TGCGCCAGCAGGTCAGGGAGCTCCTATAATTCACCCCTCCACTTT
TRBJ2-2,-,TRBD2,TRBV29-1,CSAMTSGGDYTGELFF,TGCAGCGCAATGACTAGCGGGGGGGATTACACCGGGGAGCTGTTTTTT
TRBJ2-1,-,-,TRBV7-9,CASSISYRAVGNEQFF,TGTGCCAGCAGCATTTCCTACAGGGCGGTGGGCAATGAGCAGTTCTTC
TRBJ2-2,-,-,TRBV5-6,CASSLAGQWNTGELFF,TGTGCCAGCAGTTTAGCGGGACAGTGGAACACCGGGGAGCTGTTTTTT
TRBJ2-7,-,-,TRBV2,CASSSVGGYEQYF,TGTGCCAGCAGTTCCGTCGGGGGTTACGAGCAGTACTTC
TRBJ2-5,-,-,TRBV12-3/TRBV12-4,CASRNRGQETQYF,TGTGCCAGCAGAAACCGGGGCCAAGAGACCCAGTACTTC
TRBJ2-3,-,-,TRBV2,CASPGGPPDTQYF,TGTGCCAGTCCTGGAGGGCCCCCAGATACGCAGTATTTT
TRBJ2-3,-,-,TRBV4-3,CASSQGITDTQYF,TGCGCCAGCAGCCAAGGGATCACAGATACGCAGTATTTT
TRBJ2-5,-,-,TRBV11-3,CASSKNWAETQYF,TGTGCCAGCAGCAAAAACTGGGCAGAGACCCAGTACTTC
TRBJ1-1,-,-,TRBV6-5,CASSYGGNTEAFF,TGTGCCAGCAGTTATGGAGGGAACACTGAAGCTTTCTTT
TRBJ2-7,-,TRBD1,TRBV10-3,CAISEEDRVLYEQYF,TGTGCCATCAGTGAAGAGGACAGGGTCCTATACGAGCAGTACTTC
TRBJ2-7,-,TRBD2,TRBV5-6,CASRPLAGGLHEQYF,TGTGCCAGCAGGCCTCTAGCGGGGGGGCTCCACGAGCAGTACTTC
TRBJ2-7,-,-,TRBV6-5,CASKVLRQGTYEQYF,TGTGCCAGCAAGGTCTTAAGGCAGGGGACCTACGAGCAGTACTTC
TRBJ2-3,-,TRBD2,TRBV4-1,CASSRLGLAADTQYF,TGCGCCAGCAGCCGCCTAGGGCTAGCGGCAGATACGCAGTATTTT
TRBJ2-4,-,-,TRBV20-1,CSARAYDIQYF,TGCAGTGCTAGAGCCTATGACATTCAGTACTTC
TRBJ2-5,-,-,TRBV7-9,CASSLKSETQYF,TGTGCCAGCAGCTTAAAATCGGAGACCCAGTACTTC
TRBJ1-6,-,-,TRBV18,CASFRTDGEPLHF,TGTGCCAGCTTCCGGACGGATGGTGAACCCCTCCACTTT
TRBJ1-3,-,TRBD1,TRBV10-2,CASMGQGGNTIYF,TGCGCCAGCATGGGACAGGGGGGAAACACCATATATTTT
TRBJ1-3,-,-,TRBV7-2,CASSLGLLRAGNTIYF,TGTGCCAGCAGCTTAGGTCTTCTGAGGGCTGGAAACACCATATATTTT
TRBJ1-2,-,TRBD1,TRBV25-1,CASSADRGWSDYGYTF,TGTGCCAGCAGTGCGGACAGGGGGTGGTCCGACTATGGCTACACCTTC